These T cell receptor beta chains were read from a single sample in a study of blood T cell repertoires in COVID-19. Clones were sequenced by immunoSEQ multiplex PCR, and TCRdb holds only the in-frame ones, with some missing. The sample has 150,000 to 200,000 clones; about 90% are singletons. The sequenced sample was PBMCs or T cells enriched from blood (not recorded which). The receptors derive from a woman between 18 and 30 years old who had recovered from COVID-19. Each CDR3 is given with its conserved first and last residue. A D gene is named only where the DNA matches it firmly. Where a row states a size, it is once, few, many or the class of an expanded clone; other rows omit it.

.	.	TRBV6-5	TRBJ2-7	TGTGCCAGCAGTTACTCACAGGGAAGGGTCTACGAGCAGTACTTC	CASSYSQGRVYEQYF
.	.	TRBV29-1	TRBJ2-2	TGCAGCGCCACAGCGAACACCGGGGAGCTGTTTTTT	CSATANTGELFF
TRBD1	.	TRBV4-2	TRBJ2-1	TGTGCCAGCAGCCACCGACCGGCGACAGGGGAAGCAAATGAGCAGTTCTTC	CASSHRPATGEANEQFF
.	.	TRBV7-9	TRBJ2-5	TGTGCCAGCAGCACAATCTACAGGGTCGAGACCCAGTACTTC	CASSTIYRVETQYF
TRBD1	.	TRBV19	TRBJ1-1	TGTGCCAGTAGTGCACAGGGGACGTACACTGAAGCTTTCTTT	CASSAQGTYTEAFF
.	once	TRBV3-1/TRBV3-2	TRBJ2-5	TGTGCCAGCAGCCAGTCAGGGCCAGGGGAGACCCAGTACTTC	CASSQSGPGETQYF
TRBD1	.	TRBV6-1	TRBJ2-2	TGTGCCAGCAGTGAAAGGGGGCCAGCCGGGAAGCTGTTTTTT	CASSERGPAGKLFF
TRBD2	.	TRBV19	TRBJ2-1	TGTGCCAGTAGTATCTCTGCGGGAGTCTCCTACAATGAGCAGTTCTTC	CASSISAGVSYNEQFF
TRBD1	.	TRBV2	TRBJ2-5	TGTGCCAGCAGTGCCGCAATCGGACAGGCGGAACAAGAGACCCAGTACTTC	CASSAAIGQAEQETQYF
.	.	TRBV12-2	TRBJ2-7	TGTGCAAGTCGCTTCCTCGACAGGGTCTACGAGCAGTACTTC	CASRFLDRVYEQYF
.	.	TRBV19	TRBJ1-5	TGTGCCAGCTTAGGCGGGGATAGACATCAGCCCCAGCATTTT	CASLGGDRHQPQHF
TRBD1	.	TRBV9	TRBJ1-1	TGTGCCAGCAGCGTCCAGACAGGGGACACTGAAGCTTTCTTT	CASSVQTGDTEAFF
TRBD1	.	TRBV4-1	TRBJ2-6	TGCGCCAGCAGCCCTAGGGACAGGGGGGATGGGGCCAACGTCCTGACTTTC	CASSPRDRGDGANVLTF
TRBD2	.	TRBV18	TRBJ2-3	TGTGCCAGCTCACCTAGCGGGGGGGCCACAGATACGCAGTATTTT	CASSPSGGATDTQYF
.	.	TRBV6-5	TRBJ1-5	TGTGCCATCATGGGAAACAGGGACGGTCAGCCCCAGCATTTT	CAIMGNRDGQPQHF
.	.	TRBV28	TRBJ2-7	TGTGCCAGCAGTTTATATAAGAGGGTCCAAGAGCAGTACTTC	CASSLYKRVQEQYF
TRBD1	.	TRBV25-1	TRBJ2-1	TGTGCCAGCAGTGCTTACAGGGGCTCGGGAAATGAGCAGTTCTTC	CASSAYRGSGNEQFF
TRBD2	.	TRBV9	TRBJ2-3	TGTGCCAGCACCCGGACTAGCGGGAGGGGGATCCTTGATACGCAGTATTTT	CASTRTSGRGILDTQYF
.	.	TRBV7-9	TRBJ2-7	TGTGCCAGCAGCGGGCCAGGGAGGCTCTCCTACGAGCAGTACTTC	CASSGPGRLSYEQYF
.	.	TRBV29-1	TRBJ1-1	TGCAGCGTTGAAGTAGGCGGGGGCACTGAAGCTTTCTTT	CSVEVGGGTEAFF
.	.	TRBV15	TRBJ1-1	TGTGCCACCAGCAGAGGGTACGACATTTTGAACACTGAAGCTTTCTTT	CATSRGYDILNTEAFF
TRBD2	.	TRBV5-6	TRBJ2-2	TGTGCCAGCAGCTTGCCGACTAGCCACACCGGGGAGCTGTTTTTT	CASSLPTSHTGELFF
.	once	TRBV29-1	TRBJ2-3	TGCAGCGTTGTAAGGACGAGGGAGTATTTT	CSVVRTREYF
TRBD1	many	TRBV29-1	TRBJ1-2	TGCAGCGTTGAGACAGGGACCCTATATGGCTACACCTTC	CSVETGTLYGYTF
TRBD1	.	TRBV11-3	TRBJ2-1	TGTGCCAGCAGCCCAGGACAGGGTACGTACAATGAGCAGTTCTTC	CASSPGQGTYNEQFF
.	.	TRBV3-1/TRBV3-2	TRBJ1-1	TGTGCCAGCAGCCAAGATCTTAACACTGAAGCTTTCTTT	CASSQDLNTEAFF
TRBD1	.	TRBV27	TRBJ1-1	TGTGCCAGCAGCTCTGGGACAGGGGGCAGGACTGAAGCTTTCTTT	CASSSGTGGRTEAFF
TRBD1	.	TRBV11-2	TRBJ1-4	TGTGCCAGCAGCCGGAGCCAGGGGGCGGTTGAAAAACTGTTTTTT	CASSRSQGAVEKLFF
TRBD1	.	TRBV5-4	TRBJ1-2	TGTGCCAGCAGCTTGGAAGGGGGCAATGGCTACACCTTC	CASSLEGGNGYTF
.	.	TRBV28	TRBJ1-2	TGTGCCAGCAGTAGGAGGTATGGCTACACCTTC	CASSRRYGYTF
TRBD2	.	TRBV28	TRBJ2-1	TGTGCCAGCAGTTTCACTCTAGAGAGCGGGAGCTTGGGGAATGAGCAGTTCTTC	CASSFTLESGSLGNEQFF
TRBD1	once	TRBV10-3	TRBJ1-1	TGTGCCATCAGTGGGGGACAGGACAGCGAAGCTTTCTTT	CAISGGQDSEAFF